These 28 T cell receptor beta chains originate from one sample sequenced in a study of control samples from healthy donors and cancer patients. Measured with immunoSEQ multiplex PCR; TCRdb has only the in-frame clones, and not every one. The sample lists under 150,000 clones; approximately 94% were seen once. The sequenced sample was blood. All receptors derive from a man younger than 40 in good health.

The chain couples TRBV29-1 to TRBJ2-3; the D is unclear. CDR1 is SQVTM, CDR2 ANQGSEA, per germline. The CDR3 sequence is 13 residues long. V dropped 6 bases and J dropped 1 base, with 11 bases sitting between them. CDR3 coding DNA: TGCAGCGTGACCGGGCTAGGCACAGATACGCAGTATTTT. Translated, it gives CSVTGLGTDTQYF.

The DNA of the CDR3 is TGTGCCAGCAGCTCACACCCCGGAGGAAGATCTGAAGCTTTCTTT. Its translation: CASSSHPGGRSEAFF. V and J are TRBV7-9 and TRBJ1-1; D is unresolved. Trimming left V 4 bases short and J 6 bases short, with 18 bases between. The CDR3 is 15 residues long. The germline V gene has CDR1 SEHNR and CDR2 FQNEAQ (reference sequence).

The chain carries TRBV7-9 and TRBJ1-6; D is perhaps TRBD1 (6 bases). Germline CDR1 SEHNR, CDR2 FQNEAQ (reference sequence). The V end was cut by 0 bases, the J end by 7 bases, with 10 bases between. This CDR3 is built from 15 residues. For the CDR3, the DNA is TGTGCCAGCAGCTTAGCGGACAGATTGAATTCACCCCTCCACTTT. Translation gives CASSLADRLNSPLHF.

The chain links TRBV6-5 to TRBJ1-5; D unresolved. Germline V gene lookup returns CDR1 MNHEY and CDR2 SVGAGI. V lost 6 bases and J lost 0, with 6 bases in between. The CDR3 loop spans 13 amino acids. The DNA for the CDR3 is TGTGCCAGCAGAAAGAGTAGCAATCAGCCCCAGCATTTT. It codes for CASRKSSNQPQHF.

This chain connects TRBV27 to TRBJ2-3; unclear D gene. Germline V gene data show CDR1 as MNHEY and CDR2 as SMNVEV (reference sequence). The ends were cut back, 2 bases at V and 2 bases at J, with 17 bases in the middle. The CDR3 runs to 17 residues. The CDR3 DNA reads TGTGCCAGCAGTTTAAAGGGTCAGTTTGGCCCCACAGATACGCAGTATTTT. Its protein product is CASSLKGQFGPTDTQYF.

The genes are TRBV7-2 and TRBJ2-3, with TRBD2 matching over 7 bases. In germline, CDR1 is SGHTA, CDR2 FQGNSA. The CDR3 is 17 amino acids. V shed 2 bases, J shed 2 bases, and the junction held 10 bases outside the gene matches. The CDR3 sequence: CASSLKAGGSLTDTQYF. CDR3 DNA sequence: TGTGCCAGCAGCTTAAAGGCCGGGGGGTCGCTCACAGATACGCAGTATTTT.

This clone has a handful of counts. J is TRBJ1-2 and V is TRBV5-6; D perhaps matches TRBD1 (6 bases). Looked up from germline, CDR1 is SGHDT and CDR2 is YYEEEE. The V end was cut by 4 bases, the J end by 7 bases, with 11 bases between. CDR3 length equals 12 residues. The CDR3 DNA is TGTGCCAGCAGCCCAACAGGGTCTGGCTACACCTTC. Amino acid sequence: CASSPTGSGYTF.

The J gene is TRBJ2-2, the V gene TRBV30, with 9 positions matching TRBD2. After removal of 7 bases from V and 5 bases from J, the junction contained 17 bases not matched to a gene. Germline CDR1 and CDR2: GTSNPN and SVGIG (reference sequence). The CDR3 length is 17 residues. The CDR3 nucleotides are TGTGCCTTGAGACCCAGGACTGCCAGCGGGGGGACCGGGGAGCTGTTTTTT. Its protein is CALRPRTASGGTGELFF. The variable domain in full, completed from reference TRBV30 and TRBJ2-2, reads SQTIHQWPATLVQPVGSPLSLECTVEGTSNPNLYWYRQAAGRGLQLLFYSVGIGQISSEVPQNLSASRPQDRQFILSSKKLLLSDSGFYLCALRPRTASGGTGELFFGEGSRLTVL.

This chain uses TRBV6-5 with TRBJ2-7, with D unclear. Germline CDR1 is MNHEY and CDR2 is SVGAGI. Trimming took 0 bases from V and 3 from J, leaving 9 bases between them. This CDR3 is built from 14 residues. The chain's CDR3 is CASSYSVQGYEQYF. DNA of the CDR3: TGTGCCAGCAGTTACTCCGTTCAAGGCTACGAGCAGTACTTC.

In its sample, this clone was seen once. V is TRBV4-1 and J is TRBJ1-1, with TRBD1 as a possible D gene (6 bases). Germline V gives CDR1 MGHRA, CDR2 YSYEKL. V was pared by 3 bases and J by 6 bases, with 17 bases between. The CDR3 is 15 amino acids. The CDR3 nucleotides are TGCGCCAGCAGCCAGGGGGCCCTGCGGATCGCTGAAGCTTTCTTT. Protein: CASSQGALRIAEAFF.

This clone was detected only once. This rearrangement joins TRBV27 to TRBJ1-6; D ambiguous. CDR3 size: 13 residues. CDR1 is MNHEY, CDR2 SMNVEV, per germline (reference sequence). V shed 5 bases and J shed 10 bases, with 12 bases lying between them. Written as DNA, the CDR3 is TGTGCCAGCAGTCCTCCGGGGAACTCACCCCTCCACTTT. Residues: CASSPPGNSPLHF.

The V call is TRBV5-1, the J call TRBJ1-6, with D possibly matching TRBD1 (5 bases). V lost 1 base and J lost 2, with 10 bases in between. CDR1 and CDR2 (germline): SGHRS, YFSETQ. The CDR3 totals 16 residues. This CDR3 is CASSLRGSPYNSPLHF. The CDR3 DNA reads TGCGCCAGCAGCTTGCGGGGCAGCCCCTATAATTCACCCCTCCACTTT.

The chain recombines TRBV6-2 or TRBV6-3 with TRBJ2-1, with 7 positions matching TRBD1. This CDR3 is 14 amino acids long. CDR1 and CDR2 from the germline V gene are MNHEY and SVGEGT. V was pared by 7 bases and J by 3 bases, with 6 bases of the junction left unmatched. The CDR3 loop reads CASNPWDSYNEQFF. The CDR3 region has the DNA TGTGCCAGCAACCCTTGGGACAGCTACAATGAGCAGTTCTTC.

The V call is TRBV4-3, the J call TRBJ2-2; D call uncertain. The CDR3 totals 13 residues. Trimming took 4 bases from V and 4 from J, leaving 7 bases between them. Germline V gene lookup returns CDR1 LGHNA and CDR2 YSLEER. In nucleotides, the CDR3 is TGCGCCAGCAGCCGTTTTGTCACCGGGGAGCTGTTTTTT. Its protein is CASSRFVTGELFF.

This rearrangement joins TRBV12-3 or TRBV12-4 to TRBJ1-5, with D possibly matching TRBD1 (5 bases). Trimming took off 3 bases at V and 13 bases at J, with 10 bases between the two ends. CDR3 size: 11 residues. The CDR3 DNA sequence: TGTGCCAGCAGTTTTCGGCAGGGACAGCATTTT. Its protein is CASSFRQGQHF.

This chain connects TRBV27 to TRBJ2-1; 11 nucleotides align to TRBD1. Germline-derived CDR1 and CDR2 are MNHEY and SMNVEV (reference sequence). This CDR3 comprises 17 residues. The V gene end was trimmed by 5 bases and the J gene end by 4 bases; junction bases not matched to a gene: 10. The chain's CDR3 is CASSPLPGTGGYNEQFF. In nucleotides, the CDR3 is TGTGCCAGCAGTCCACTCCCCGGGACAGGGGGTTACAATGAGCAGTTCTTC.

The chain carries TRBV3-1 (or the pseudogene TRBV3-2) and TRBJ2-7; D remains unclear. The CDR3 consists of 14 residues. The germline V gene encodes CDR1 LGHDT and CDR2 YNNKEL (reference sequence). V was cut by 4 bases and J by 5 bases, with 15 bases left in between. CDR3 nucleotide sequence: TGTGCCAGCAGCCCCTTGGGTGTCCCCCACGAGCAGTACTTC. This gives the protein CASSPLGVPHEQYF.

A single count supports this clone. The chain uses TRBV11-2 and TRBJ1-3; D call uncertain. The CDR3 has 15 amino acids. Germline values: CDR1 SGHAT, CDR2 FQNNGV. Trimming took 2 bases from V and 2 from J, leaving 10 bases between them. Here the CDR3 DNA reads TGTGCCAGCAGCTTAACCGGGGTACCTGGAAACACCATATATTTT. Its translation is CASSLTGVPGNTIYF.

The J gene is TRBJ1-6, the V gene TRBV9, with 7 bases matching TRBD1. J was trimmed by 7 bases and V by 9 bases; bases with no gene match: 10. CDR3 length equals 14 residues. Germline values: CDR1 SGDLS, CDR2 YYNGEE. The CDR3 loop is CATSGQSSNSPLHF. The CDR3 nucleotides read TGTGCCACCTCGGGACAGTCAAGCAATTCACCCCTCCACTTT.

The chain uses TRBV2 and TRBJ1-1; D is perhaps TRBD1 (6 bases). Germline loops: CDR1 SNHLY, CDR2 FYNNEI. V was clipped by 0 bases and J by 0 bases, with 8 bases between them. CDR3 length: 15 amino acids. The chain's CDR3 is CASSEAGQMNTEAFF. CDR3 DNA: TGTGCCAGCAGTGAAGCAGGACAGATGAACACTGAAGCTTTCTTT.

V is TRBV7-9 and J is TRBJ1-1; D gene unclear. V lost 5 bases, J lost 5 bases, and 27 bases lay in between. Germline-derived CDR1 and CDR2 are SEHNR and FQNEAQ (reference sequence). The CDR3 sequence is 18 residues long. CDR3 in DNA: TGTGCCAGCAGCCACATTAGTTTAAAGGCGGCGGGCGTAACTGAAGCTTTCTTT. Translated, it gives CASSHISLKAAGVTEAFF.

CDR3 protein: CSTEAQDQETQYF. CDR3 sequence (DNA): TGCAGCACTGAAGCCCAGGACCAAGAGACCCAGTACTTC. V usage is TRBV29-1 and J usage is TRBJ2-5, with no clear D. This CDR3 spans 13 amino acids. Germline-derived CDR1 and CDR2 are SQVTM and ANQGSEA. V lost 8 bases and J 0 bases, leaving 13 bases between the germline ends.

CDR3: CASSPRGMNTEAFF. As DNA, the CDR3 is TGTGCCAGCAGCCCGAGGGGCATGAACACTGAAGCTTTCTTT. The V and J genes are TRBV14 and TRBJ1-1; TRBD1 might be the D (5 bases). There are 14 residues in the CDR3. V gave up 4 bases and J gave up 0 bases, with 9 bases separating them. Per the germline V gene, CDR1 is SGHDN and CDR2 is FVKESK.

The rearrangement links TRBV4-3 to TRBJ2-5; TRBD2 aligns across 7 bases. The CDR3 contains 15 residues. Germline CDR1 reads LGHNA; CDR2 reads YSLEER. After removal of 4 bases from V and 1 base from J, the junction contained 6 bases not matched to a gene. DNA for the CDR3: TGCGCCAGCAGCCCCACAGCGGGGACCCAAGAGACCCAGTACTTC. Its protein product is CASSPTAGTQETQYF.

The chain employs TRBV2 and TRBJ1-1, with TRBD1 matching over 7 bases. Trimming cost V 4 bases and J 5 bases; bases outside gene matches: 10. CDR3 length equals 15 residues. Germline V gene sequence: CDR1 SNHLY, CDR2 FYNNEI. In DNA form, the CDR3 reads TGTGCCAGCAGTGTCTCGACAGGGAAGGGGACTGAAGCTTTCTTT. Amino acids: CASSVSTGKGTEAFF.

This clone has a handful of counts. The CDR3 coding sequence is TGTGCTAGTGCCTTGGGGACACAAGAGACCCAGTACTTC. Translation gives CASALGTQETQYF. This chain uses TRBV12-5 with TRBJ2-5, with D maybe TRBD1 (6 bases). The V and J ends lost 7 bases and 2 bases respectively, with 11 bases between them. This CDR3 is 13 amino acids long. Per germline, CDR1 LGHNT and CDR2 FRNRAP.

This chain links TRBV12-5 with TRBJ1-1; TRBD1 aligns across 8 bases. Germline CDR1 LGHNT, CDR2 FRNRAP. The CDR3 has 14 residues. The V gene end was trimmed by 6 bases and the J gene end by 1 base; junction bases not matched to a gene: 4. The CDR3 DNA follows: TGTGCTAGTGGGGCGGGGACAGGGAACACTGAAGCTTTCTTT. Amino acid sequence: CASGAGTGNTEAFF.

The chain couples TRBV28 to TRBJ1-2; TRBD1 might be the D (6 bases). The CDR3 is made up of 14 amino acids. V was cut by 1 base and J by 4 bases, with 10 bases left in between. CDR1 is MDHEN and CDR2 is SYDVKM in the germline V gene. CDR3 loop: CASSLLSRGYGYTF. The CDR3 bases are TGTGCCAGCAGTTTATTGTCCAGGGGCTATGGCTACACCTTC.